Here is one T cell receptor (beta chain) with its context. V dropped 4 bases and J dropped 8 bases, with 20 bases sitting between them. Germline values: CDR1 MDHEN, CDR2 SYDVKM. This CDR3 is built from 16 residues. The entry originates in a study of beta chain features in type 1 diabetes. cDNA synthesis used the whole RNA isolate, giving expressed TCRB sequences. Roughly 3.6 million reads on average were seen across naive, central memory and regulatory T cell samples. Sequenced by immunoSEQ multiplex PCR; TCRdb stores in-frame clones only, minus some. Of 860,000 or so clones listed, roughly a sixth are singletons.

This clonotype originated in a woman in her late teens or twenties in good health. The V call is TRBV28, the J call TRBJ2-2, with D possibly being TRBD2 (6 bases). The sequencing input was naive CD4+ T cells from blood. The CDR3 DNA reads TGTGCCAGCAGTTCAAGGAGGGCCCCGCTTAGTGGGGAGCTGTTTTTT. This translates into CASSSRRAPLSGELFF.